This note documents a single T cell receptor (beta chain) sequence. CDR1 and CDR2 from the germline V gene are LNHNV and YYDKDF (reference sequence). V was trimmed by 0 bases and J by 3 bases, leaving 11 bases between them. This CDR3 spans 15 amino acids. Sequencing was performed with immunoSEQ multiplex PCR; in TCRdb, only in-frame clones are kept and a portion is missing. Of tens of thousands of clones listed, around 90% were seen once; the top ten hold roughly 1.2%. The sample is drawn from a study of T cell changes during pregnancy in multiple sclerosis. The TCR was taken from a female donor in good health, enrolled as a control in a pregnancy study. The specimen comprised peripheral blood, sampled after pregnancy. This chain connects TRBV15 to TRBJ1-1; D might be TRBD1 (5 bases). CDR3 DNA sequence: TGTGCCACCAGCAGAGAAGGGGTAGGAGACACTGAAGCTTTCTTT. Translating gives CATSREGVGDTEAFF.